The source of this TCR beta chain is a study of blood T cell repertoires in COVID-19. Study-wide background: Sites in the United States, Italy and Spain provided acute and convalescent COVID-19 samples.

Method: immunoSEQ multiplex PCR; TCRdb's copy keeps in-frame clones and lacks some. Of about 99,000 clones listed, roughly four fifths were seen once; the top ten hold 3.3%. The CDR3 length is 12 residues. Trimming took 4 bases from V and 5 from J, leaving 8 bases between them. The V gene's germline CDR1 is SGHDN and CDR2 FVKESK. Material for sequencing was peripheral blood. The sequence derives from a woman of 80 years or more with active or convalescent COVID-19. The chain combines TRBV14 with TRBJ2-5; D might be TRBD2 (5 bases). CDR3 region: CASSRSGETQYF. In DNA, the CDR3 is TGTGCCAGCAGCCGGTCGGGGGAGACCCAGTACTTC.